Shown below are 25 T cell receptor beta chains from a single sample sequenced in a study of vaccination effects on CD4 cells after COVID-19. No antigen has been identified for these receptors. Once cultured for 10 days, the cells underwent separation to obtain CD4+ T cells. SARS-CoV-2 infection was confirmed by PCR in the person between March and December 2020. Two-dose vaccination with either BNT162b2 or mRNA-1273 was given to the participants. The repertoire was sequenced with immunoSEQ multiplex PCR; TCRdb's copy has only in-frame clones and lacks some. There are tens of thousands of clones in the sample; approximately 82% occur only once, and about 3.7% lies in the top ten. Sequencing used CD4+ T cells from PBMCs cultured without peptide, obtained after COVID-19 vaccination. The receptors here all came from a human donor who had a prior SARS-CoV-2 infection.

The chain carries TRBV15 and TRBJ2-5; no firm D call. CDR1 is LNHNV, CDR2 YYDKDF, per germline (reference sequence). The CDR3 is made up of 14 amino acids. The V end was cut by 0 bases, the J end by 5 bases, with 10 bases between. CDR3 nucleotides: TGTGCCACCAGCAGAGAGCCCAGTATCGAGACCCAGTACTTC. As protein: CATSREPSIETQYF.

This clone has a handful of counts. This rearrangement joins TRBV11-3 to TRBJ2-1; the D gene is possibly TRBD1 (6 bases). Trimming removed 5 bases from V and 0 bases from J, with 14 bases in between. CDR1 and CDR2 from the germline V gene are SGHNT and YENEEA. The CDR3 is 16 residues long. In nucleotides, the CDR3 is TGTGCCAGCAGCAAAGAAGGGGGAGTCTCCTACAATGAGCAGTTCTTC. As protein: CASSKEGGVSYNEQFF.

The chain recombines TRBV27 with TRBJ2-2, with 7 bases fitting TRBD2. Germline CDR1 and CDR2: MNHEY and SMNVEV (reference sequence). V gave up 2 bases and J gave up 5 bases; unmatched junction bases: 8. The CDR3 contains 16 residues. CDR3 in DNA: TGTGCCAGCAGTTTACGTAGCAGGGAGGGTACCGGGGAGCTGTTTTTT. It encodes CASSLRSREGTGELFF.

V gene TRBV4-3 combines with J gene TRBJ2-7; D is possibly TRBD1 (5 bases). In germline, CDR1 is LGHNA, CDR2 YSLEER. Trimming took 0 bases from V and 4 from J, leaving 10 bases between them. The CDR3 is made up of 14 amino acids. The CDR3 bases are TGCGCCAGCAGCCAAGACAGGGTGAGTTACGAGCAGTACTTC. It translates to CASSQDRVSYEQYF.

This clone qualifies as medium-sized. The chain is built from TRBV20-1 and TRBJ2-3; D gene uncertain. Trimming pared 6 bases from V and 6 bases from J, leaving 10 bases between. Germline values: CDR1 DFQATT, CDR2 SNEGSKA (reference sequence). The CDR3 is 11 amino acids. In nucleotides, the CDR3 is TGCAGTGCCGGTTATGTCGATACGCAGTATTTT. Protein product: CSAGYVDTQYF.

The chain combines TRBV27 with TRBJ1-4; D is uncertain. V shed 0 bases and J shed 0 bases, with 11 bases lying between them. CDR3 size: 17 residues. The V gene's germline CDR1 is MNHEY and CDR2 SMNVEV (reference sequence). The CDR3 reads CASSLSVDATTNEKLFF. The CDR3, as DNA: TGTGCCAGCAGTTTATCTGTGGACGCCACAACTAATGAAAAACTGTTTTTT.

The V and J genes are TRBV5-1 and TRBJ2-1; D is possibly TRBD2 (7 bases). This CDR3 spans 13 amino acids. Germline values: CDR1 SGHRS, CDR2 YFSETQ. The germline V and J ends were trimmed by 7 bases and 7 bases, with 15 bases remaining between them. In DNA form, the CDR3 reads TGCGCCAGCCCGGAGGGGGGGGTTAATGAGCAGTTCTTC. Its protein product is CASPEGGVNEQFF.

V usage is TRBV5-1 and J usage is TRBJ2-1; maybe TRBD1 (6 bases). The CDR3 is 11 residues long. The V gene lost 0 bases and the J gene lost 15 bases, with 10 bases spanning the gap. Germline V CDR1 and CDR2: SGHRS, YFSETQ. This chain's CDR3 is CASSLDGTLFF. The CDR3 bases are TGCGCCAGCAGCTTGGACGGGACATTGTTCTTC.

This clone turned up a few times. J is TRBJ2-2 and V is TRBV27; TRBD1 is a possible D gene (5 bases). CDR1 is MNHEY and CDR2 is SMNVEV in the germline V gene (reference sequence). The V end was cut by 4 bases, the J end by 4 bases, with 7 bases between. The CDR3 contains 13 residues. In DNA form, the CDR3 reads TGTGCCAGCAGTTACAGGATCACCGGGGAGCTGTTTTTT. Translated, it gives CASSYRITGELFF.

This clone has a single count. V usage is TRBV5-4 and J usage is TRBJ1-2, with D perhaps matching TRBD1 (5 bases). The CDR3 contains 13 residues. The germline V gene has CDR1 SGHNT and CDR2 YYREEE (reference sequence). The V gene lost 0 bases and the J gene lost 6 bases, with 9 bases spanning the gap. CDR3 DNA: TGTGCCAGCAGCTTGGACAGGTCTGATGGCTACACCTTC. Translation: CASSLDRSDGYTF.

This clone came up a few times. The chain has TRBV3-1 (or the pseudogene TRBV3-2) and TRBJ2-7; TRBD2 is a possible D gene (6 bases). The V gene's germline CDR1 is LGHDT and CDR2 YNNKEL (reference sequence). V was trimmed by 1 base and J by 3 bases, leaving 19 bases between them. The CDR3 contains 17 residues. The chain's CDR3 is CASSQVFASAGNYEQYF. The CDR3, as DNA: TGTGCCAGCAGCCAAGTTTTTGCGTCGGCGGGGAACTACGAGCAGTACTTC.

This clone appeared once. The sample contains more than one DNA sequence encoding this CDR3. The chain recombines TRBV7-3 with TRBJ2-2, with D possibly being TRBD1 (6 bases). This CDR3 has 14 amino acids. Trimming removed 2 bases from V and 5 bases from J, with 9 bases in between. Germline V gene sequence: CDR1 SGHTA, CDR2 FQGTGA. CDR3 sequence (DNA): TGTGCCAGCAGCTTACGAGGGGGAACCGGGGAGCTGTTTTTT. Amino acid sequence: CASSLRGGTGELFF.

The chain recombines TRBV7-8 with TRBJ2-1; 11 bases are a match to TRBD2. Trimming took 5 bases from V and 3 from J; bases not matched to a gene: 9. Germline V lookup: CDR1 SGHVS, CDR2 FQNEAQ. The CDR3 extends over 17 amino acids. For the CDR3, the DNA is TGTGCCAGCAGCGAAACAGGACTAGCGGGCATCTACAATGAGCAGTTCTTC. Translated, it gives CASSETGLAGIYNEQFF.

The CDR3 sequence: CASSYWASGRNEQYF. In DNA, the CDR3 is TGTGCCAGCAGTTACTGGGCTAGCGGGAGGAACGAGCAGTACTTC. The V and J genes are TRBV6-5 and TRBJ2-7, with 11 bases aligning to TRBD2. This CDR3 has 15 amino acids. CDR1 and CDR2 from the germline V gene are MNHEY and SVGAGI. Unmatched junction bases numbered 4, after V lost 1 base and J lost 5 bases.

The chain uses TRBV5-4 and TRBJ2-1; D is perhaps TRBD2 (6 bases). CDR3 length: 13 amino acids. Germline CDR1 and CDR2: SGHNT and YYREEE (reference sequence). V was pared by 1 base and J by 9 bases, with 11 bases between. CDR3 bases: TGTGCCAGCAGCTTGATGACCGGGGGTGAGCAGTTCTTC. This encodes CASSLMTGGEQFF.

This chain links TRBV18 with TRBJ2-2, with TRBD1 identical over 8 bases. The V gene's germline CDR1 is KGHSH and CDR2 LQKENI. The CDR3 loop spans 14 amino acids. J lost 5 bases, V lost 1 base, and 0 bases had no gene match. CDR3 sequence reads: CASSPRQGTGELFF. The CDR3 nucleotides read TGTGCCAGCTCACCACGACAGGGGACCGGGGAGCTGTTTTTT.

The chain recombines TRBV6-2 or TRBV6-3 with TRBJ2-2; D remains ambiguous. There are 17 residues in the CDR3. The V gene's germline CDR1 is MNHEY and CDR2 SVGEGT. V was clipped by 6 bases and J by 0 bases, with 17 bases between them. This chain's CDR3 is CASSPYGPRSNTGELFF. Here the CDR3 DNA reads TGTGCCAGCAGCCCCTATGGACCCCGTTCGAACACCGGGGAGCTGTTTTTT.

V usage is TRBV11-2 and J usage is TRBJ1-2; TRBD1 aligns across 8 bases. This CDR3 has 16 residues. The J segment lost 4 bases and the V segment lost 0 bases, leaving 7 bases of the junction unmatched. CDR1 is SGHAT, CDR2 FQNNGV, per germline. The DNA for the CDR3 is TGTGCCAGCAGCTTAGATGGTGGGACAGGAGTCTATGGCTACACCTTC. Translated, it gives CASSLDGGTGVYGYTF.

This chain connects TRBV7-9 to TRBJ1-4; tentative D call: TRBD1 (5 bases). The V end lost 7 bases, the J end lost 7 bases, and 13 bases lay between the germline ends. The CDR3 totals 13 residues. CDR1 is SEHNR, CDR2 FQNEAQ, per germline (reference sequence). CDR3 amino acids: CASTPQGLEKLFF. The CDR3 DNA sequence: TGTGCCAGCACCCCTCAGGGCCTTGAAAAACTGTTTTTT. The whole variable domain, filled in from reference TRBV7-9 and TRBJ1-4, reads DTGVSQNPRHKITKRGQNVTFRCDPISEHNRLYWYRQTLGQGPEFLTYFQNEAQLEKSRLLSDRFSAERPKGSFSTLEIQRTEQGDSAMYLCASTPQGLEKLFFGSGTQLSVL.

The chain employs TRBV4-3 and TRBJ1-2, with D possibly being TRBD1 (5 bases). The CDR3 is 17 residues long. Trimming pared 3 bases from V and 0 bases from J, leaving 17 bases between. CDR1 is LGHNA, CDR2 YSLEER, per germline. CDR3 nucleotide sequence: TGCGCCAGCAGCCACCTAGGTGGGTCAGGGACTAACTATGGCTACACCTTC. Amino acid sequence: CASSHLGGSGTNYGYTF.

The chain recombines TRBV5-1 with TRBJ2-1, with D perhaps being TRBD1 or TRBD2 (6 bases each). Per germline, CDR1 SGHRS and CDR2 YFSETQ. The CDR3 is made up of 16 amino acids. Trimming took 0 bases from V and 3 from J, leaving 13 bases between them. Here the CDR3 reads CASSLAVQGGYNEQFF. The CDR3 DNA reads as TGCGCCAGCAGCTTGGCCGTACAGGGAGGCTACAATGAGCAGTTCTTC.

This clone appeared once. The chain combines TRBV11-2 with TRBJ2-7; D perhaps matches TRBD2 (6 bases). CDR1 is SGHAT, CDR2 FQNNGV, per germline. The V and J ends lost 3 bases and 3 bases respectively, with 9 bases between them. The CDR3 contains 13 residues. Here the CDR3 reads CASSFGGVYEQYF. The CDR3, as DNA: TGTGCCAGCAGCTTCGGCGGGGTCTACGAGCAGTACTTC.

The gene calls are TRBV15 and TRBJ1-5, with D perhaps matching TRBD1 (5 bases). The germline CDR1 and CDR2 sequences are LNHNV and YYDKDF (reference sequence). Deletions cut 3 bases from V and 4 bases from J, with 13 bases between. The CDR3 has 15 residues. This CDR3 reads CATSRTEGTNQPQHF. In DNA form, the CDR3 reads TGTGCCACCAGCAGGACGGAAGGGACGAATCAGCCCCAGCATTTT.

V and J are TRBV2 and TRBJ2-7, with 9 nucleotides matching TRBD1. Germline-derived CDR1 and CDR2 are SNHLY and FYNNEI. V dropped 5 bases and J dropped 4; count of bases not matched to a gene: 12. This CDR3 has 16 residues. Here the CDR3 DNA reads TGTGCCAGCAGTACCCCGGGACAGGGAGTCCCTTACGAGCAGTACTTC. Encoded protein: CASSTPGQGVPYEQYF.

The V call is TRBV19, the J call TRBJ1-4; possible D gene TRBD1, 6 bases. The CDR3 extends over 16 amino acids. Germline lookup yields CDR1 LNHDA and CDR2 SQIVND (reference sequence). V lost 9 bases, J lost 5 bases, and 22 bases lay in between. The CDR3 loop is CASSTRGGRRNEKLFF. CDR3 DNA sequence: TGTGCCAGCAGCACAAGAGGGGGAAGGCGGAATGAAAAACTGTTTTTT.